The 17 T cell receptor beta chains below all came from one sample that was sequenced in a study of control samples from healthy donors and cancer patients. The data were produced by immunoSEQ multiplex PCR, yet TCRdb's version contains in-frame clones alone and is incomplete. The data show some 23,000 clones, around 85% seen once. Material: PBMCs. The receptors stem from a man aged 60 to 75 with head and neck cancer.

The rearrangement links TRBV4-1 to TRBJ1-5, with 7 positions matching TRBD1. The CDR3 is made up of 15 amino acids. Germline values: CDR1 MGHRA, CDR2 YSYEKL. V trimming: 6 bases; J trimming: 0 bases; junction bases outside the gene matches: 5. The CDR3 sequence is CASRWDSYSNQPQHF. The CDR3 DNA sequence: TGCGCCAGCAGATGGGACAGCTATAGCAATCAGCCCCAGCATTTT.

The gene calls are TRBV24-1 and TRBJ1-5, with 8 positions matching TRBD1. Trimming removed 9 bases from V and 7 bases from J; junction bases left unmatched: 7. Per germline, CDR1 KGHDR and CDR2 SFDVKD. The CDR3 loop spans 13 amino acids. The CDR3 sequence is CATSQGAAQPQHF. The CDR3 bases are TGTGCCACCTCCCAGGGGGCGGCCCAGCCCCAGCATTTT.

The V and J genes are TRBV19 and TRBJ1-5, with D unclear. Trimming took off 11 bases at V and 0 bases at J, with 14 bases between the two ends. There are 14 residues in the CDR3. Germline-derived CDR1 and CDR2 are LNHDA and SQIVND (reference sequence). The CDR3 spells CASNGQYSNQPQHF. CDR3 bases: TGTGCCTCGAACGGGCAATATAGCAATCAGCCCCAGCATTTT.

The gene calls are TRBV2 and TRBJ2-7; D unresolved. Trimming stripped 2 bases from V and 0 bases from J, with 17 bases between. CDR3 length: 17 amino acids. Germline V lookup: CDR1 SNHLY, CDR2 FYNNEI. CDR3 sequence (DNA): TGTGCCAGCAGTGAAAGGGCAGGACCCCTTCTCTCCTACGAGCAGTACTTC. It yields the protein CASSERAGPLLSYEQYF.

The chain uses TRBV7-9 and TRBJ2-5; D remains ambiguous. This CDR3 has 13 residues. Trimming left V 4 bases short and J 4 bases short, with 10 bases between. CDR1 and CDR2 (germline): SEHNR, FQNEAQ (reference sequence). CDR3 residues: CASSWDARETQYF. Written as DNA, the CDR3 is TGTGCCAGCAGCTGGGATGCTCGAGAGACCCAGTACTTC.

The chain employs TRBV2 and TRBJ2-1, with TRBD1 matching over 7 bases. CDR1 is SNHLY and CDR2 is FYNNEI in the germline V gene. The CDR3 sequence is 15 residues long. V dropped 6 bases and J dropped 7; count of bases not matched to a gene: 12. The CDR3 reads CASRPDREKGNEQFF. The CDR3 region has the DNA TGTGCCAGCAGGCCCGACAGGGAAAAGGGAAATGAGCAGTTCTTC.

This chain connects TRBV6-1 to TRBJ1-1; D is unclear. The V gene's germline CDR1 is MNHNS and CDR2 SASEGT. This CDR3 is built from 13 residues. Trimming cost V 1 base and J 1 base, with 4 bases left between them. Here the CDR3 reads CASSEVGNTEAFF. The CDR3 DNA is TGTGCCAGCAGTGAAGTGGGGAACACTGAAGCTTTCTTT.

The V and J genes are TRBV5-1 and TRBJ2-1, with no clear D. The CDR3 has 12 residues. With 3 bases removed from V and 3 bases from J, the gap between germline ends came to 4 bases. The germline V gene encodes CDR1 SGHRS and CDR2 YFSETQ. CDR3 residues: CASSSDYNEQFF. DNA for the CDR3: TGCGCCAGCAGCTCCGACTACAATGAGCAGTTCTTC. The full variable domain, with the rest looked up from reference TRBV5-1 and TRBJ2-1, is KAGVTQTPRYLIKTRGQQVTLSCSPISGHRSVSWYQQTPGQGLQFLFEYFSETQRNKGNFPGRFSGRQFSNSRSEMNVSTLELGDSALYLCASSSDYNEQFFGPGTRLTVL.

This sequence joins TRBV20-1 and TRBJ2-5; the D is unclear. Trimming stripped 3 bases from V and 0 bases from J, with 2 bases between. Germline CDR1 DFQATT, CDR2 SNEGSKA (reference sequence). This CDR3 spans 11 amino acids. The DNA for the CDR3 is TGCAGTGCTAGCGACCAAGAGACCCAGTACTTC. Translation: CSASDQETQYF.

V is TRBV9 and J is TRBJ2-1; 7 bases align to TRBD2. This CDR3 contains 15 residues. Unmatched junction bases numbered 3, after V lost 0 bases and J lost 3 bases. Germline CDR1 reads SGDLS; CDR2 reads YYNGEE. The DNA for the CDR3 is TGTGCCAGCAGCGTAGGACGGACTAGCTACAATGAGCAGTTCTTC. The encoded protein is CASSVGRTSYNEQFF.

V and J are TRBV5-1 and TRBJ2-1; possible D gene TRBD2, 6 bases. The CDR3 extends over 15 amino acids. Germline loops: CDR1 SGHRS, CDR2 YFSETQ. V lost 5 bases, J lost 3 bases, and 15 bases lay in between. The CDR3 sequence is CASSPAEGGYNEQFF. For the CDR3, the DNA is TGCGCCAGCAGTCCAGCGGAGGGAGGCTACAATGAGCAGTTCTTC.

The chain uses TRBV10-3 and TRBJ2-3; 8 nucleotides align to TRBD2. CDR3 length equals 16 residues. After removal of 2 bases from V and 1 base from J, the junction contained 5 bases not matched to a gene. Germline assignment: CDR1 ENHRY and CDR2 SYGVKD. The CDR3 nucleotides read TGTGCCATCAGTGAGGGGAGCGGGAGACGCACAGATACGCAGTATTTT. This codes for CAISEGSGRRTDTQYF.

The chain employs TRBV5-6 and TRBJ2-5; possibly TRBD1 for D (6 bases). With 0 bases removed from V and 4 bases from J, the gap between germline ends came to 10 bases. Germline lookup yields CDR1 SGHDT and CDR2 YYEEEE. The CDR3 is 14 amino acids. The CDR3 here is CASSLGQVRETQYF. DNA of the CDR3: TGTGCCAGCAGCTTGGGACAGGTCCGAGAGACCCAGTACTTC.

The chain recombines TRBV3-1 (or the pseudogene TRBV3-2) with TRBJ2-1, with 10 nucleotides matching TRBD2. V shed 2 bases, J shed 9 bases, and the junction held 7 bases outside the gene matches. Germline V gene data show CDR1 as LGHDT and CDR2 as YNNKEL (reference sequence). CDR3 length equals 15 residues. The CDR3 here is CASSQWLAGDGEQFF. CDR3 DNA sequence: TGTGCCAGCAGCCAATGGCTAGCGGGAGACGGTGAGCAGTTCTTC.

This clone appeared a single time. The V and J genes are TRBV9 and TRBJ2-1; 16 bases align to TRBD2. CDR1 is SGDLS and CDR2 is YYNGEE in the germline V gene. There are 15 residues in the CDR3. V gave up 3 bases and J gave up 9 bases; unmatched junction bases: 3. CDR3 protein: CASSEGTSGRGEQFF. The CDR3 DNA reads TGTGCCAGCAGCGAGGGGACTAGCGGGAGGGGTGAGCAGTTCTTC.

The chain is built from TRBV19 and TRBJ1-1; tentative D call: TRBD1 (6 bases). Per germline, CDR1 LNHDA and CDR2 SQIVND (reference sequence). This CDR3 spans 16 amino acids. V was pared by 2 bases and J by 1 base, with 14 bases between. The CDR3 region has the DNA TGTGCCAGTAGTATAATACGGGGGGCTCAGAACACTGAAGCTTTCTTT. Protein sequence: CASSIIRGAQNTEAFF.

In this sample, this clone turned up once. The rearrangement links TRBV6-6 to TRBJ2-4; 9 positions match TRBD1. The J segment lost 3 bases and the V segment lost 5 bases, leaving 17 bases of the junction unmatched. This CDR3 has 19 amino acids. The V gene's germline CDR1 is MNHNY and CDR2 SVGAGI (reference sequence). The CDR3 sequence: CASSPLGQGLEMGKNIQYF. CDR3 nucleotide sequence: TGTGCCAGCAGTCCCTTGGGACAGGGCTTGGAGATGGGCAAAAACATTCAGTACTTC.